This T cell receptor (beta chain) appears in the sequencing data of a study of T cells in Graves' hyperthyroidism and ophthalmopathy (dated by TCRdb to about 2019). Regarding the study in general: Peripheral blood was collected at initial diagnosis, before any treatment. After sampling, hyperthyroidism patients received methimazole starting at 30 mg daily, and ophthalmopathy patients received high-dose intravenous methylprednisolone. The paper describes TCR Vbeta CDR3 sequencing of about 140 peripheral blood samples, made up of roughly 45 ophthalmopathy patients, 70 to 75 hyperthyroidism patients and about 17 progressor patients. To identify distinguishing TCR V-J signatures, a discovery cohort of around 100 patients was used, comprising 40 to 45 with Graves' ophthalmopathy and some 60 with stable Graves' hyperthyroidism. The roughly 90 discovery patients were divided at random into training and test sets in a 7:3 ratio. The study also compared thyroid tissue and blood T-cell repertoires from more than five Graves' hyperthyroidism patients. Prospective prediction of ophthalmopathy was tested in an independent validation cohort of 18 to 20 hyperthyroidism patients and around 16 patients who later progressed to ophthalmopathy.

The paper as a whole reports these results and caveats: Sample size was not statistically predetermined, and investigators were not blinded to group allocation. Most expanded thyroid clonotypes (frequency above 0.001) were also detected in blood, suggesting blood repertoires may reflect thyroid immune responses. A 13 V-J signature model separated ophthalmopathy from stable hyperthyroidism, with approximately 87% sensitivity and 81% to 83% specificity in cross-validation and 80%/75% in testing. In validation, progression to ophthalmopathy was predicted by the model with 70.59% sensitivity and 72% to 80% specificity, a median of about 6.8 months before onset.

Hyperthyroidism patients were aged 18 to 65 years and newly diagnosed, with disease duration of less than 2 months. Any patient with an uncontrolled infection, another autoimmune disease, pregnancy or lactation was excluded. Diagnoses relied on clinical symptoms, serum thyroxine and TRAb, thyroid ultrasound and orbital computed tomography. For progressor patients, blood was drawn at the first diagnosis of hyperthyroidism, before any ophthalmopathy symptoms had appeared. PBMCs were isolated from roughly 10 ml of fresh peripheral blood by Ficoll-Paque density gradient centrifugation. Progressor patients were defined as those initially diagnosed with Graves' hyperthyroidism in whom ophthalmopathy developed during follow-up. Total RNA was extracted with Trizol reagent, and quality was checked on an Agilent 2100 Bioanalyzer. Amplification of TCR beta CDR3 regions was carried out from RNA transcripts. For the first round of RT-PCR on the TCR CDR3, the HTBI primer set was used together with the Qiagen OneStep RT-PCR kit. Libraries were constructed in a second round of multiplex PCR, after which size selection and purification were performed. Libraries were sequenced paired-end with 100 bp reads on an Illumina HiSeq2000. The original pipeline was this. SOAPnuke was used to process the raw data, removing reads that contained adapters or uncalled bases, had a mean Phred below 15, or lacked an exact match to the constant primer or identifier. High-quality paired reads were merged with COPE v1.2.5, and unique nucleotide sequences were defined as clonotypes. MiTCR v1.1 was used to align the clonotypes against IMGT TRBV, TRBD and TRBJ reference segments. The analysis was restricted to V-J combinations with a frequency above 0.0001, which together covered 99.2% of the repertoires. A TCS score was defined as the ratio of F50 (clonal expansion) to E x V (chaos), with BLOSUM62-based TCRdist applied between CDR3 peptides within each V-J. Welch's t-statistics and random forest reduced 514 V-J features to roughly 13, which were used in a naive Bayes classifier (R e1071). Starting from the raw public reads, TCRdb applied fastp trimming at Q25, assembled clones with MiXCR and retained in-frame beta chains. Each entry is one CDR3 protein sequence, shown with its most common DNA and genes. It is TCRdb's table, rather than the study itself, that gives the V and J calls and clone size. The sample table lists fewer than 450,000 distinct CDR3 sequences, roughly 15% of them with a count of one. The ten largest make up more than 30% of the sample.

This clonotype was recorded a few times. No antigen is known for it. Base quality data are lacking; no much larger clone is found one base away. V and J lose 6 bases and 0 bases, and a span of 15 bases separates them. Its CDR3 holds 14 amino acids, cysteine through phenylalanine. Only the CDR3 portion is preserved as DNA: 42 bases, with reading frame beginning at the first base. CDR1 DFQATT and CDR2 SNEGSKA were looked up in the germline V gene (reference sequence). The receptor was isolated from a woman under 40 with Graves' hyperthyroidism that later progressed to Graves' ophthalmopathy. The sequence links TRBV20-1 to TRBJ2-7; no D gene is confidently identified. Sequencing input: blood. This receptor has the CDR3 CSASNGRYSYEQYF. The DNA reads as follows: TGCAGTGCGTCCAATGGTCGGTACTCCTACGAGCAGTACTTC.